The text below deals with one T cell receptor beta chain. Its antigen target is currently unknown. No base quality values were provided; no much bigger clone lies one nucleotide off. This sample is part of a study of cytomegalovirus exposure and HLA in healthy donors (dated by TCRdb to between 2016 and 2019). As for the study more broadly: An earlier analysis of several hundred of the donors reported 250 to 350 Gb of sequence data and roughly 100 million unique TCR beta sequences from approximately 180 million T cells. The genetic ancestry cluster associated with self-reported Caucasian donors included approximately 85% of the approximately 430 genotyped donors. In addition to the first cohort of 666 subjects, a separate validation cohort of approximately 130 different subjects was used. Roughly 5 DR-DQ haplotypes were handled as single units for association and clustering, since linkage in the cohort was strong. The study aimed to test whether cataloging public T cell receptors could reveal signatures of past pathogen exposure. The number of typed donors differed by locus: about 629-630 for A, B, C, DRB1 and DQB1; approximately 540 for DQA1; around 610 for DPA1; and some 430 for DPB1. A later genetic analysis used genome-wide SNP genotypes for about 55% of the 666 donors, treating that subset as a discovery cohort. The study combined high-throughput TCR immunosequencing, statistical association of individual TCRs with disease status, and machine learning to predict cytomegalovirus infection status. All discovery cohort repertoires had been generated on a single sequencing platform. The T cell repertoires of under 750 subjects were profiled by immunosequencing and related to cytomegalovirus serostatus. About 280 gigabases of sequencing data and around 87 million unique TCR sequences were included in an early release covering roughly 700 HLA-typed donors. An earlier analysis of several hundred of the donors applied high-throughput TCR beta sequencing to assess whether each TCR beta V gene segment acted as functional or pseudogenic. Alongside the repertoire data, information on donor age, sex, ethnicity and CMV serostatus was compiled. Rather than drawing on any new phenotypic data, the later analysis identified candidate immune exposures from TCR beta sequences and the way those sequences occurred across donors. A later analysis re-analyzed previously published TCR beta repertoires from hundreds of donors and added high-resolution HLA genotyping to study TCR occurrence patterns. Across approximately 400 genotyped donors of the cohort, an average of approximately 220,000 unique TCR beta nucleotide sequences per donor were sequenced, and roughly 20% of those sequences were non-productive. HLA typing covered class I and class II loci at four-digit resolution. General findings and caveats noted by the study authors: An earlier analysis of approximately 530 of the donors showed that most TCR beta V segments appeared in productive rearrangements either about 87% or about 30% of the time, which broadly matched IMGT annotations. A later analysis reported that several top co-occurrence clusters appeared linked to parvovirus B19, influenza, CMV and Epstein-Barr virus. In this cohort, only TCR beta chains were sequenced, and detectable features were limited by the absence of alpha or paired-chain data. According to a later analysis, most CMV-associated TCR beta chains appeared to be HLA-restricted, and the HLA associations seemed to be driven largely by CMV exposure. Cytomegalovirus status was reported to be diagnosed by the classifier with high specificity and sensitivity in both the original and validation cohorts. The authors suggested that the approach could potentially be extended to other disease states and immunological phenotypes. Immune exposure information for the cohort was limited to CMV serostatus. The presence/absence analyses assumed that sequencing depth was roughly uniform across donors, and that assumption may not be true. A further reported finding was that TCR beta sequences accurately predicted the HLA-A and HLA-B alleles for most subjects in the first cohort. Compared with the roughly 700-donor mean, donors in an Asian-associated ancestry cluster had fewer N-insertions in productive TCRs, according to a later genetic analysis. When HLA alleles, especially DR and DQ, strongly co-occurred, TCR associations were difficult to assign to individual alleles. A later analysis found that TCR association rates varied across HLA loci, with DRB1 alleles showing the most associated TCRs and HLA-C alleles the fewest. A total of around 150 TCR beta chains were listed by the study as associated with cytomegalovirus. The earlier analysis of about 600 of the donors excluded seventeen rarely observed V segments, including chromosome 9 orphons, because counts were too low. Correlated functional status among segregating V segments might reflect linkage disequilibrium, but an unknown experimental factor could not be ruled out. Because HLA typing was missing for some donors at each locus, association tests included only the typed subset. The 87-base-pair reads could not distinguish some IMGT-functional V segments, including TRBV6-2 and TRBV6-3, so those segments were excluded. In vitro tests confirmed that a few of the cytomegalovirus-associated TCR beta chains recognize cytomegalovirus antigens. A cluster of highly shared sequence variants was judged likely to represent a technical artifact of the sequencing pipeline. A later analysis found that HLA-associated TCR beta chains were more clonally expanded and had lower generation probabilities than equally common non-associated chains. Across donors, most TCR sequences were observed very rarely, whereas some public TCRs were present in many individuals. V-gene and J-gene trimming of TCR beta chains was associated with a missense DCLRE1C variant in a later genetic analysis, and the association was replicated in an independent cohort. At a false discovery rate of 0.05, a later analysis linked around 17,000 TCR beta sequences to specific HLA alleles.

The CDR3 goes from the cysteine to the phenylalanine over 15 residues. The kept DNA is CDR3 alone, 45 bases in frame from the first base. V sheds 0 bases and J sheds 10 bases, leaving 14 bases between their ends. The germline V gene specifies SGHRS as CDR1 and YFSETQ as CDR2. The library was generated by the immunoSEQ multiplex PCR assay. The multiplex PCR relied on a mix of 60 forward primers for TCR Vbeta segments and 13 reverse primers for TCR Jbeta segments. The CDR3 region of rearranged TCR beta genes was amplified from genomic DNA by a multiplex PCR assay. Amplified TCR beta libraries were sequenced as 87-base-pair reads on the Illumina HiSeq System. On the study's bioinformatics: Across the roughly 700 repertoires, a later analysis counted tens of millions of unique TCR beta chains, roughly 11 million of which were shared by at least two donors. Raw reads were error-corrected and collapsed into unique sequences by a nearest-neighbor algorithm in which closely related sequences were merged to remove PCR and sequencing errors. CDR3 sequences were aligned to IMGT reference sequences to assign V, D and J gene segments. For a sequence to be retained, at least a six-nucleotide match to both a V gene segment and a J gene segment was required. Rearrangements were classified as productive when the CDR3 lacked stop codons and remained in frame with V and J, and all other rearrangements were classified as non-productive. Following IMGT convention, CDR3 was defined as the stretch from the second conserved V-encoded cysteine up to the conserved J-encoded phenylalanine. The earlier analysis of some 600 of the donors excluded sequences that lacked an unambiguous match to a single V gene segment. An earlier analysis of about 600 of the donors called V segments functional above 56.7% productive rearrangements and segregating when the between-donor standard deviation exceeded 5%. A statistical classification framework was built to diagnose cytomegalovirus status from the catalog of TCR beta chain sequences. In a later analysis, TCR nucleotide sequences were compared against IMGT/GENE-DB human TR gene sequences so that V and J genes could be assigned. Using the TCRdist pipeline, a later analysis assigned CDR3 sequences along with most-parsimonious VDJ recombination scenarios. In a later analysis, each TCR beta chain was defined by its CDR3 amino acid sequence together with its V-gene family, and reads without a unique V-gene family were excluded. In a later analysis, 450 to 600 highly shared, low-generation-probability nucleotide sequences were removed to address suspected cross-contamination and a sequencing artifact. In a later analysis, a clonal expansion index for each public chain was calculated from normalized within-repertoire ranks of inferred template counts. A later analysis computed generation probabilities with a VDJ recombination model fitted to out-of-frame rearrangements, and checked the results against IGoR. Hypergeometric tests were used in a later analysis to score TCR-TCR, TCR-HLA and TCR-CMV co-occurrence, with a repertoire-size bias correction applied to the TCR pairs. In a later analysis, false discovery rates were estimated by permuting HLA or CMV assignments 20 times. In a later analysis, co-occurring TCRs were grouped using DBSCAN, and TCRdist sequence similarity was added for clustering within HLA-allele-positive subsets. For co-occurrence clustering, repertoires with fewer than 30,000 or more than 120,000 public chains were excluded, along with a handful of repertoires with anomalous nucleotide sharing. Here the immuneACCESS table is served through TCRdb, limited to in-frame sequences with V and J called. Missing clones are a known gap in these copies; in checked studies unresolved V genes cover under half, and the rest lacks a known reason. V, J and clone size are those of that table, while D and trimming were read from the DNA. For this sample there are 150,000 to 200,000 clones; around 87% appear just once. The top ten constitute approximately 1.7% of the sample.

The cohort consisted of 666 healthy bone marrow donors. All cohort members were sampled while nominally healthy, although unrecorded immune exposures were likely present. The donor was CMV seronegative and was included in the group of several hundred seronegative cohort members. Every donor gave a peripheral blood sample, and the peripheral blood mononuclear cells from that sample were used for TCR beta sequencing. The Qiagen DNeasy Blood Extraction Kit was used to extract genomic DNA from the blood cell samples. The chain joins TRBV5-1 to TRBJ1-6; perhaps TRBD1 is the D gene, with 6 bases matching. The receptor comes from a woman aged 18-29 years in good health and CMV-seronegative. Specimen: PBMCs. The nucleotide sequence reads as follows: TGCGCCAGCAGCTTGGCTGGTAGGGGGTACTCACCCCTCCACTTT. The resulting protein is CASSLAGRGYSPLHF.